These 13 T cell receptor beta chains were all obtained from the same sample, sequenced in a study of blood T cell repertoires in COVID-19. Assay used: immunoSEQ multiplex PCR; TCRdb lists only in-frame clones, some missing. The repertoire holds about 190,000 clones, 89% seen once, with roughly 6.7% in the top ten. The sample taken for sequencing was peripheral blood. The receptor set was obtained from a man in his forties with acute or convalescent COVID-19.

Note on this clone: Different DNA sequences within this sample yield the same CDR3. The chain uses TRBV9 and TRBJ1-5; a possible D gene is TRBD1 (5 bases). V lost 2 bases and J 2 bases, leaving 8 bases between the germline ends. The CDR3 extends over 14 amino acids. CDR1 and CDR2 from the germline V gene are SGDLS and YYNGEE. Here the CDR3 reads CASSVGGGNQPQHF. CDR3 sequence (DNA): TGTGCCAGCAGCGTGGGAGGGGGCAATCAGCCCCAGCATTTT. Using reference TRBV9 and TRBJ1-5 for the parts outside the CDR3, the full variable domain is DSGVTQTPKHLITATGQRVTLRCSPRSGDLSVYWYQQSLDQGLQFLIQYYNGEERAKGNILERFSAQQFPDLHSELNLSSLELGDSALYFCASSVGGGNQPQHFGDGTRLSIL.

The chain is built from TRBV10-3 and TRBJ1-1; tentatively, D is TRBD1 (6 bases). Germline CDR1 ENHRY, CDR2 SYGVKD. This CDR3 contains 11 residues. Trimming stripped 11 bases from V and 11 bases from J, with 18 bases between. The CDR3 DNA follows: TGTGCCTCCCAGAGGGGGGGGTGGGCTTTCTTT. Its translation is CASQRGGWAFF.

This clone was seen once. CDR3 sequence (DNA): TGTGCCTGGAGAAGGGACATGGTGTATGAAAAACTGTTTTTT. It translates to CAWRRDMVYEKLFF. The gene calls are TRBV30 and TRBJ1-4; possible D gene TRBD1, 6 bases. Trimming removed 3 bases from V and 6 bases from J, with 14 bases in between. The CDR3 is 14 residues long. Germline V CDR1 and CDR2: GTSNPN, SVGIG (reference sequence).

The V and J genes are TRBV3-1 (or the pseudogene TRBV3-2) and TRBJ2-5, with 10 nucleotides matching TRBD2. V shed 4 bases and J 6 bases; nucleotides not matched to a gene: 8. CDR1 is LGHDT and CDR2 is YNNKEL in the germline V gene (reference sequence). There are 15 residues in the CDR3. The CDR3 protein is CASSPAGTSEQTQYF. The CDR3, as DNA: TGTGCCAGCAGCCCCGCCGGGACTAGCGAACAGACCCAGTACTTC.

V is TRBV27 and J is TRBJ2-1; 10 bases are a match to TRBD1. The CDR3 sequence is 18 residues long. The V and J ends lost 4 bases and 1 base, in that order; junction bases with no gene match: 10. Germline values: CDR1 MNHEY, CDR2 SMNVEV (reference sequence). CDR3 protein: CASSSPGTGVGSYNEQFF. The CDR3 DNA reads TGTGCCAGCAGTTCGCCCGGGACAGGGGTGGGGTCCTACAATGAGCAGTTCTTC.

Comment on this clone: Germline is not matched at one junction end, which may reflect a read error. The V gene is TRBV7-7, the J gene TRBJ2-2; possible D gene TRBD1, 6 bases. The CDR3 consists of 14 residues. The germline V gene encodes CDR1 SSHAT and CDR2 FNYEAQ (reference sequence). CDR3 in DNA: TGTGCTAGCAGCTTAGGTGCAGGGGACGGGGAGCTGTTTTTT. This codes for CASSLGAGDGELFF.

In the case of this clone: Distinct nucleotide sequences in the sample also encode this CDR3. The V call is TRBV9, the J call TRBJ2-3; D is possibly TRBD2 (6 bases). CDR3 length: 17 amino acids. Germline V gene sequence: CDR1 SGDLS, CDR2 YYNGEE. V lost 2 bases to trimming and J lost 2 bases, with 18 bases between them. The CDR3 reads CASSVGLAGTSTDTQYF. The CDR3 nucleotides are TGTGCCAGCAGCGTGGGTCTGGCGGGGACCTCCACAGATACGCAGTATTTT.

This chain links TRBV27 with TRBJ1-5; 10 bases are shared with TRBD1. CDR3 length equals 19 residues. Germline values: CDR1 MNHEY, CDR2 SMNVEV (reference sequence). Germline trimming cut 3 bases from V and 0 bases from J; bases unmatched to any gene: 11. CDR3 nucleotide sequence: TGTGCCAGCAGTTTCCGCGACAGGGGGCCCGGGTATAGCAATCAGCCCCAGCATTTT. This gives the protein CASSFRDRGPGYSNQPQHF.

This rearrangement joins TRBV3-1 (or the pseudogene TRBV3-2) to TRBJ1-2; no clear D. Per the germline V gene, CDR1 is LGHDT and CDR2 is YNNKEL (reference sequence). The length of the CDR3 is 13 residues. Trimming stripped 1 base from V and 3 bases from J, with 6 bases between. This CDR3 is CASSQGLDYGYTF. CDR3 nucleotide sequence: TGTGCCAGCAGCCAAGGTCTTGACTATGGCTACACCTTC.

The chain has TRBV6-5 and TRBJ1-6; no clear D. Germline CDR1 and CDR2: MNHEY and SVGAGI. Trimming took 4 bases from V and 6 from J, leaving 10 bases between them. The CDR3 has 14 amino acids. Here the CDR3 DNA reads TGTGCCAGCAGTTTGGCGGGAGGTAATTCACCCCTCCACTTT. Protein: CASSLAGGNSPLHF.

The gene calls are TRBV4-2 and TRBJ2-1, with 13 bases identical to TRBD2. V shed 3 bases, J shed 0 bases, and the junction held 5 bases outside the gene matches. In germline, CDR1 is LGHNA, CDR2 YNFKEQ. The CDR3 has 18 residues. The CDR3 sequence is CASSQGTSGASSYNEQFF. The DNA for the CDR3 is TGTGCCAGCAGCCAGGGGACTAGCGGGGCGAGCTCCTACAATGAGCAGTTCTTC.

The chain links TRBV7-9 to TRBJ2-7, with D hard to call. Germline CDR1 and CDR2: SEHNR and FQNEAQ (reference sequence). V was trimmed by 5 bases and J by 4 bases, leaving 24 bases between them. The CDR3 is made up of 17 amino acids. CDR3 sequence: CASSQPWRKQNFYEQYF. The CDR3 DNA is TGTGCCAGCAGCCAACCTTGGCGGAAGCAAAACTTTTACGAGCAGTACTTC.

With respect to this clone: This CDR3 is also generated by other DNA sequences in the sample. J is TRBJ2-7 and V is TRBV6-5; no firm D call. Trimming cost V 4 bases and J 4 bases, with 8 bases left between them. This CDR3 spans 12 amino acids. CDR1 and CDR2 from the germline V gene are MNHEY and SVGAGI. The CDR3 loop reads CASSSDTYEQYF. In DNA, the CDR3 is TGTGCCAGCAGTTCTGACACGTACGAGCAGTACTTC.